This T cell receptor (beta chain) was sequenced during a study of shared clonotypes between healthy human individuals. Study details: Donors consisted of two women and a few men between 18 and 49.

In the naive CD8 group, cells lacked CD45RO and were positively selected for CCR7, so terminally differentiated effector memory CD45RA+ cells were left out. Replicate PCRs for sorted subsets used around 200 ng DNA; this equaled 25,000 to 35,000 T cell genomes. The assay was immunoSEQ multiplex PCR, and TCRdb's table has in-frame clones only and misses some. The sample holds hundreds of thousands of clones, 85% to 95% seen once. CDR1 is MNHEY, CDR2 SMNVEV, per germline (reference sequence). The CDR3 consists of 12 residues. V was cut by 3 bases and J by 9 bases, with 9 bases left in between. This TCR was sampled from a woman aged 25-40 years in good health. Sequencing was performed on naive CD8+ T cells sorted from blood. The rearrangement joins TRBV27 to TRBJ2-1; the D gene could be TRBD1 or TRBD2 (6 bases each). The CDR3 coding sequence is TGTGCCAGCAGTTTTGGGGGGCGTGAGCAGTTCTTC. It encodes CASSFGGREQFF.